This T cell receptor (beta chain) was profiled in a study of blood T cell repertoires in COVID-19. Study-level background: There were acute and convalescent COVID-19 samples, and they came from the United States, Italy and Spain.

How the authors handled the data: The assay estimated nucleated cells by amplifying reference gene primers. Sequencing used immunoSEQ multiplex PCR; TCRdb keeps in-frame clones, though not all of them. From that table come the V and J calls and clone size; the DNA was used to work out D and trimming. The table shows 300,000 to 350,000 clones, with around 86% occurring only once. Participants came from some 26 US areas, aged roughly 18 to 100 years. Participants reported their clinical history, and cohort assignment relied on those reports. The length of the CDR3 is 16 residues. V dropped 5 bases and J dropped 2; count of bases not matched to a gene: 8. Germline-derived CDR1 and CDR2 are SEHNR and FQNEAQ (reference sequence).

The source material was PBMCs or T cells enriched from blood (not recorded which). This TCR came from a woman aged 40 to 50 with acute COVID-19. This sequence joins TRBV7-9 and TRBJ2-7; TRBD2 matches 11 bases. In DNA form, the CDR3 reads TGTGCCAGCAGCCTGAGTCTAGCGGGGGGCGCCTACGAGCAGTACTTC. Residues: CASSLSLAGGAYEQYF.